This T cell receptor beta chain is from a study of OX40 agonist ivuxolimab in advanced cancers. General observations from the study: CD8+ T cells (on average) carried more expanded clones than CD4+ T cells.

The assay was immunoSEQ multiplex PCR, and TCRdb's table has in-frame clones only and misses some. The sample contains over 60,000 clones, roughly 87% of which appear only once. The V and J ends lost 3 bases and 4 bases, in that order; junction bases with no gene match: 10. The CDR3 has 17 amino acids. Germline V CDR1 and CDR2: LNHDA, SQIVND (reference sequence). Points on this clone: Its antigen is not identified.

The clonotype comes from an adult with an advanced solid tumor such as melanoma, head and neck, liver or kidney cancer. Sample: CD4+ or CD8+ T cells sorted from blood, taken in a trial of the OX40 agonist ivuxolimab. This sequence joins TRBV19 and TRBJ2-2; 8 positions match TRBD2. For the CDR3, the DNA is TGTGCCAGTAGTATGGATTCTGGCGGGAGGACCACCGGGGAGCTGTTTTTT. Encoded protein: CASSMDSGGRTTGELFF. The full variable domain, completed using reference TRBV19 and TRBJ2-2, is DGGITQSPKYLFRKEGQNVTLSCEQNLNHDAMYWYRQDPGQGLRLIYYSQIVNDFQKGDIAEGYSVSREKKESFPLTVTSAQKNPTAFYLCASSMDSGGRTTGELFFGEGSRLTVL.